The 27 T cell receptor beta chains below come from one sample, sequenced in a study of PD-1 blockade in classical Hodgkin lymphoma. Stated time point: cycle 4 day 1 (C4D1), after 5 to 7 weeks of nivolumab. No patient escaped relapse after autologous stem cell transplantation, and brentuximab vedotin exposure varied. Assay used: immunoSEQ multiplex PCR; TCRdb lists only in-frame clones, some missing. The table lists under 130,000 clones, roughly 89% of them singletons, with 15% to 20% in the top ten. Sample: peripheral blood mononuclear cells (PBMCs), taken before the fourth cycle of nivolumab. Receptors were obtained from a human donor with classical Hodgkin lymphoma.

The V gene is TRBV7-8, the J gene TRBJ1-5, with D possibly TRBD1 on 5 matching bases. The CDR3 sequence is 13 residues long. Trimming took off 5 bases at V and 1 base at J, with 6 bases between the two ends. Germline V lookup: CDR1 SGHVS, CDR2 FQNEAQ. CDR3 sequence: CASSPGSNQPQHF. The CDR3 DNA sequence: TGTGCCAGCAGCCCAGGGAGCAATCAGCCCCAGCATTTT.

In this sample, this clone turned up a few times. The rearrangement joins TRBV30 to TRBJ1-2; possible D gene TRBD1, 5 bases. The germline V gene has CDR1 GTSNPN and CDR2 SVGIG (reference sequence). This CDR3 has 14 amino acids. Trimming took 0 bases from V and 3 from J, leaving 11 bases between them. CDR3 protein: CAWSVWDGDYGYTF. DNA of the CDR3: TGTGCCTGGAGTGTATGGGACGGTGACTATGGCTACACCTTC.

This clone appeared once. CDR3 nucleotide sequence: TGTGCCAGCGCTGGGGGGACAGGTAGTTACGAGCAGTACTTC. Encoded protein: CASAGGTGSYEQYF. This chain uses TRBV7-9 with TRBJ2-7; TRBD1 matches 8 bases. The trim removed 8 bases at V and 4 bases at J, leaving 10 bases unmatched. This CDR3 region has 14 residues. Germline assignment: CDR1 SEHNR and CDR2 FQNEAQ (reference sequence).

This clone was counted once. The chain has TRBV13 and TRBJ2-2; no firm D call. Trimming took 5 bases from V and 6 from J, leaving 7 bases between them. The length of the CDR3 is 12 residues. CDR1 and CDR2 (germline): PRHDT, FYEKMQ (reference sequence). CDR3 sequence (DNA): TGTGCCAGCAGCCGGAGCTCCGGGGAGCTGTTTTTT. Translating it yields CASSRSSGELFF.

This clone was observed a single time. The rearrangement joins TRBV5-6 to TRBJ2-1; possible D gene TRBD2, 6 bases. This CDR3 has 17 residues. CDR1 SGHDT and CDR2 YYEEEE come from the germline V gene. Trimming took 2 bases from V and 6 from J, leaving 21 bases between them. The CDR3 protein is CASSFPFIADPPNEQFF. The DNA of the CDR3 is TGTGCCAGCAGCTTCCCATTCATAGCGGACCCCCCCAATGAGCAGTTCTTC.

V usage is TRBV27 and J usage is TRBJ1-4, with D possibly matching TRBD1 (5 bases). Trimming removed 3 bases at V and 0 bases at J, with 8 bases between. This CDR3 is built from 15 residues. Per the germline V gene, CDR1 is MNHEY and CDR2 is SMNVEV (reference sequence). The DNA for the CDR3 is TGTGCCAGCAGTTTTGGGGGTGCAACTAATGAAAAACTGTTTTTT. This translates into CASSFGGATNEKLFF.

The chain combines TRBV9 with TRBJ2-1; 12 positions agree with TRBD1. The J segment lost 7 bases and the V segment lost 3 bases, leaving 11 bases of the junction unmatched. Germline V lookup: CDR1 SGDLS, CDR2 YYNGEE. The CDR3 is 17 residues long. For the CDR3, the DNA is TGTGCCAGCAGCGACCCGAGGGGACAGGGGGCAGGGAATGAGCAGTTCTTC. Translated, it gives CASSDPRGQGAGNEQFF. The whole variable domain, filled in from reference TRBV9 and TRBJ2-1, reads DSGVTQTPKHLITATGQRVTLRCSPRSGDLSVYWYQQSLDQGLQFLIQYYNGEERAKGNILERFSAQQFPDLHSELNLSSLELGDSALYFCASSDPRGQGAGNEQFFGPGTRLTVL.

The rearrangement joins TRBV5-1 to TRBJ2-1, with D possibly TRBD1 on 6 matching bases. CDR3 length: 13 amino acids. Trimming stripped 4 bases from V and 4 bases from J, with 9 bases between. Germline V CDR1 and CDR2: SGHRS, YFSETQ. The CDR3 sequence is CASSKGQYNEQFF. The CDR3 DNA follows: TGCGCCAGCAGCAAAGGACAGTACAATGAGCAGTTCTTC.

The CDR3 protein is CASSQASGTGYGYTF. The CDR3 nucleotides are TGTGCCAGCAGCCAAGCTAGCGGGACCGGCTATGGCTACACCTTC. The J gene is TRBJ1-2, the V gene TRBV4-2; D possibly corresponds to TRBD1 (5 bases). Germline V gene sequence: CDR1 LGHNA, CDR2 YNFKEQ. Trimming pared 1 base from V and 4 bases from J, leaving 13 bases between. This CDR3 region has 15 residues.

In its sample, this clone was seen once. This chain uses TRBV6-5 with TRBJ2-1; possible D gene TRBD2, 6 bases. There are 13 residues in the CDR3. Germline V lookup: CDR1 MNHEY, CDR2 SVGAGI. The V gene lost 10 bases and the J gene lost 8 bases, with 18 bases spanning the gap. The CDR3 sequence is CATGQDYQYEQFF. CDR3 DNA sequence: TGTGCCACGGGGCAGGACTATCAGTATGAGCAGTTCTTC.

This CDR3 is CASSDTPGLFYGYTF. The CDR3 nucleotides read TGTGCCAGCAGTGATACTCCGGGACTATTTTATGGCTACACCTTC. The gene calls are TRBV6-1 and TRBJ1-2; possibly TRBD1 for D (5 bases). CDR1 and CDR2 from the germline V gene are MNHNS and SASEGT. The CDR3 is made up of 15 amino acids. V was shortened by 3 bases and J by 5 bases, with 16 bases between the two germline ends.

V and J are TRBV28 and TRBJ1-2, with no clear D. Trimming shortened V by 5 bases and J by 0 bases, and 10 bases separated the two germline ends. The CDR3 runs to 14 residues. Germline CDR1 and CDR2: MDHEN and SYDVKM. CDR3 amino acids: CASSALDSNYGYTF. CDR3 nucleotides: TGTGCCAGCAGTGCCTTAGACTCTAACTATGGCTACACCTTC.

This rearrangement joins TRBV10-2 to TRBJ2-5; no clear D gene. The V gene's germline CDR1 is WSHSY and CDR2 SAAADI. V was trimmed by 3 bases and J by 5 bases, leaving 19 bases between them. The CDR3 has 16 amino acids. Here the CDR3 reads CASSDRATGRVETQYF. The DNA of the CDR3 is TGCGCCAGCAGTGATCGGGCTACCGGCCGGGTCGAGACCCAGTACTTC.

The chain joins TRBV5-4 to TRBJ2-1; a weak D match, TRBD1 (6 bases). The germline V and J ends were trimmed by 4 bases and 3 bases, with 17 bases remaining between them. Looked up from germline, CDR1 is SGHNT and CDR2 is YYREEE (reference sequence). This CDR3 has 16 amino acids. For the CDR3, the DNA is TGTGCCAGCAGCCTTGTAGGGGGTATTAGCTACAATGAGCAGTTCTTC. Translated: CASSLVGGISYNEQFF.

CDR3 in amino acids: CASSYSGGNKFF. Written as DNA, the CDR3 is TGTGCCAGCAGCTATAGCGGGGGAAACAAGTTCTTC. The chain couples TRBV7-9 to TRBJ2-1; 9 nucleotides align to TRBD2. The V gene end was trimmed by 4 bases and the J gene end by 14 bases; junction bases not matched to a gene: 6. This CDR3 has 12 residues. From germline, CDR1 is SEHNR and CDR2 FQNEAQ (reference sequence).

This chain joins TRBV5-1 and TRBJ2-7; D is ambiguous. Trimming removed 2 bases at V and 4 bases at J, with 10 bases between. The CDR3 consists of 13 residues. Germline V gene lookup returns CDR1 SGHRS and CDR2 YFSETQ. CDR3 sequence reads: CASSFEYYYEQYF. The CDR3 DNA is TGCGCCAGCAGCTTTGAGTACTATTACGAGCAGTACTTC.

The V and J genes are TRBV2 and TRBJ1-2; 7 nucleotides match TRBD1. Germline V gene lookup returns CDR1 SNHLY and CDR2 FYNNEI. The CDR3 runs 13 residues. The V and J ends lost 10 bases and 7 bases, in that order; junction bases with no gene match: 12. CDR3 in amino acids: CAIMTGRTGGYTF. The CDR3 bases are TGTGCCATCATGACAGGGCGTACGGGTGGCTACACCTTC. Looking up the rest from reference TRBV2 and TRBJ1-2 gives the full variable domain: EPEVTQTPSHQVTQMGQEVILRCVPISNHLYFYWYRQILGQKVEFLVSFYNNEISEKSEIFDDQFSVERPDGSNFTLKIRSTKLEDSAMYFCAIMTGRTGGYTFGSGTRLTVV.

The DNA for the CDR3 is TGTGCCAGCAGTTACGTCAGCGGGGGGTTCTACGAGCAGTACTTC. This codes for CASSYVSGGFYEQYF. The V call is TRBV6-6, the J call TRBJ2-7; 9 bases align to TRBD2. This CDR3 comprises 15 residues. After removal of 2 bases from V and 3 bases from J, the junction contained 5 bases not matched to a gene. CDR1 is MNHNY, CDR2 SVGAGI, per germline (reference sequence).

The CDR3 DNA reads as TGTGCCCGCTCCGGGGAGTGGGAAGCCATCAATCAGCCCCAGCATTTT. Its translation is CARSGEWEAINQPQHF. The chain employs TRBV11-3 and TRBJ1-5; no firm D call. Per germline, CDR1 SGHNT and CDR2 YENEEA. The CDR3 runs 16 residues. Trimming left V 11 bases short and J 3 bases short, with 23 bases between.

The chain has TRBV6-1 and TRBJ1-1, with 7 bases fitting TRBD1. CDR1 is MNHNS and CDR2 is SASEGT in the germline V gene. The CDR3 spans 15 residues. Germline trimming cut 0 bases from V and 9 bases from J; bases unmatched to any gene: 10. As DNA, the CDR3 is TGTGCCAGCAGTGAAGCGGTAGGGGGCGCCTTTCAAGCTTTCTTT. Protein product: CASSEAVGGAFQAFF.

The chain combines TRBV19 with TRBJ1-5; TRBD1 matches 8 bases. This CDR3 region has 15 residues. Trimming at V came to 3 bases and at J to 6 bases, leaving 7 bases not matched to a gene. CDR1 LNHDA and CDR2 SQIVND come from the germline V gene (reference sequence). CDR3 sequence reads: CASSMAPQGVQPQHF. In DNA form, the CDR3 reads TGTGCCAGTAGTATGGCTCCACAGGGGGTTCAGCCCCAGCATTTT.

This chain links TRBV7-9 with TRBJ1-2, with D possibly being TRBD1 (5 bases). Trimming pared 5 bases from V and 6 bases from J, leaving 19 bases between. Germline V gives CDR1 SEHNR, CDR2 FQNEAQ (reference sequence). The CDR3 is made up of 15 amino acids. The CDR3 protein is CASSLPGTLFNGYTF. In DNA form, the CDR3 reads TGTGCCAGCAGCCTGCCCGGGACGCTATTCAATGGCTACACCTTC.

This clone came up a few times. V gene TRBV25-1 combines with J gene TRBJ2-3, with D perhaps being TRBD1 or TRBD2 (5 bases each). The CDR3 contains 14 residues. V was clipped by 3 bases and J by 1 base, with 8 bases between them. From germline, CDR1 is MGHDK and CDR2 SYGVNS. The CDR3 reads CASSDVGGTDTQYF. CDR3 coding DNA: TGTGCCAGCAGTGATGTGGGGGGCACAGATACGCAGTATTTT.

This chain joins TRBV30 and TRBJ1-4; D unresolved. The CDR3 has 11 residues. CDR1 is GTSNPN, CDR2 SVGIG, per germline (reference sequence). V was shortened by 3 bases and J by 10 bases, with 9 bases between the two germline ends. DNA of the CDR3: TGTGCCTGGAGAGCCCCGGGAAAACTGTTTTTT. Its protein product is CAWRAPGKLFF. Together with reference TRBV30 and TRBJ1-4, the CDR3 gives the full variable domain: SQTIHQWPATLVQPVGSPLSLECTVEGTSNPNLYWYRQAAGRGLQLLFYSVGIGQISSEVPQNLSASRPQDRQFILSSKKLLLSDSGFYLCAWRAPGKLFFGSGTQLSVL.

In the case of this clone: The sample contains more than one DNA sequence encoding this CDR3. This chain joins TRBV29-1 and TRBJ1-2; D remains ambiguous. Trimming left V 6 bases short and J 8 bases short, with 19 bases between. CDR3 length: 13 residues. From germline, CDR1 is SQVTM and CDR2 ANQGSEA. The CDR3 reads CSVLDTLGGGYTF. CDR3 bases: TGCAGCGTCCTCGATACGCTCGGCGGGGGCTACACCTTC.

The gene calls are TRBV7-9 and TRBJ2-1; D uncertain. The V gene lost 5 bases and the J gene lost 5 bases, with 19 bases spanning the gap. The CDR3 is made up of 16 amino acids. The V gene's germline CDR1 is SEHNR and CDR2 FQNEAQ (reference sequence). This CDR3 reads CASSPPPIGVDNEQFF. For the CDR3, the DNA is TGTGCCAGCAGCCCCCCCCCAATTGGCGTGGACAATGAGCAGTTCTTC.

This rearrangement joins TRBV9 to TRBJ2-7; perhaps TRBD2 as D (6 bases). Germline CDR1 SGDLS, CDR2 YYNGEE. Trimming pared 4 bases from V and 3 bases from J, leaving 17 bases between. The CDR3 extends over 15 amino acids. This CDR3 reads CASSPYSGPDYEQYF. CDR3 coding DNA: TGTGCCAGCAGCCCTTATAGCGGTCCTGACTACGAGCAGTACTTC.